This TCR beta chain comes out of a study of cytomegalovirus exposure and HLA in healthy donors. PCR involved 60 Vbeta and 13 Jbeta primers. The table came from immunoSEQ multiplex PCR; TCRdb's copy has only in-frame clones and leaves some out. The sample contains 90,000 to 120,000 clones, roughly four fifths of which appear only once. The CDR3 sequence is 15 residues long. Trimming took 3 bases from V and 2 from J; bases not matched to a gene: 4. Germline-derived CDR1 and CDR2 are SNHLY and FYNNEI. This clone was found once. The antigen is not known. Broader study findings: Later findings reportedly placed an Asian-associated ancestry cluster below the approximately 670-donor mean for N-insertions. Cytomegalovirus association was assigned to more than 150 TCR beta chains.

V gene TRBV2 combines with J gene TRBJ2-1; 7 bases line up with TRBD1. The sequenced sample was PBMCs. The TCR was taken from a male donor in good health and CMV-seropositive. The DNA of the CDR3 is TGTGCCAGCAGTGATAGGACAGGAGCCTACAATGAGCAGTTCTTC. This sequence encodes CASSDRTGAYNEQFF.